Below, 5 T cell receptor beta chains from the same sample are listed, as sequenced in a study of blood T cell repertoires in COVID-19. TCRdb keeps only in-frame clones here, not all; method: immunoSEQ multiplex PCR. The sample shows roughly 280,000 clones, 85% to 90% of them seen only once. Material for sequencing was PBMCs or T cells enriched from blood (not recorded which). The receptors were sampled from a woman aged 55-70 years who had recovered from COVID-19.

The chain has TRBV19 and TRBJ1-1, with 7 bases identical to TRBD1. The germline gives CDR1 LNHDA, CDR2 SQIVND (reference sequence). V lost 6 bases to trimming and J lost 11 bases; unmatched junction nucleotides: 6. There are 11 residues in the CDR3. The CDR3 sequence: CASRRQGPAFF. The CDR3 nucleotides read TGTGCCAGTAGACGACAGGGTCCTGCTTTCTTT.

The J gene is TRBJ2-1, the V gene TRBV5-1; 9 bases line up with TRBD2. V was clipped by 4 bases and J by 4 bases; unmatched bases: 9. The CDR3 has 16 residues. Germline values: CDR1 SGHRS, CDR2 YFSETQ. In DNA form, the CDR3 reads TGCGCCAGCAGCGTGCATGAAAGCGGGGGGTACAATGAGCAGTTCTTC. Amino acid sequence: CASSVHESGGYNEQFF.

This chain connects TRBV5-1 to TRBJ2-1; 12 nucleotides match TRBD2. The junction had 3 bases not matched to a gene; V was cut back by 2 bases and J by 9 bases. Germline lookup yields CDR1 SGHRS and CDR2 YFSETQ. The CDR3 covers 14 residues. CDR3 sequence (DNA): TGCGCCAGCAGCTTTGGACTAGCGGGAAGTGAGCAGTTCTTC. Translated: CASSFGLAGSEQFF.

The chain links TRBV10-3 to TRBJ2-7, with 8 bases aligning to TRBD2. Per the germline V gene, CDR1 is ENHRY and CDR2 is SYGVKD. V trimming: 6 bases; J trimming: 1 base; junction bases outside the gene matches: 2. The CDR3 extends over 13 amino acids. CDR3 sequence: CAIRAGASYEQYF. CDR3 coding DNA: TGTGCCATCAGAGCGGGGGCTTCCTACGAGCAGTACTTC.

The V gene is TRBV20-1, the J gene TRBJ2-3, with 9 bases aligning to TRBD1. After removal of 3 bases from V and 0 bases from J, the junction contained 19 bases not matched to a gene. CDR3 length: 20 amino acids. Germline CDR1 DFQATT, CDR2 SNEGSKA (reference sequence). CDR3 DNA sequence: TGCAGTGCTAGTCCTCGGACAGGGGCGTATGAGGGCGGAAGCACAGATACGCAGTATTTT. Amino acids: CSASPRTGAYEGGSTDTQYF.